The sequence of this T cell receptor (beta chain) was determined in a study of blood T cell repertoires in COVID-19. Study-level information: Acute-phase and convalescent COVID-19 samples originated in the United States, Italy and Spain. Nucleic acid was either cDNA or gDNA, and it came from T cells, B-cell-depleted T cells, or PBMCs.

In the original workflow: For nucleated cells, counts were estimated from reference gene primer amplification. Produced via immunoSEQ multiplex PCR; TCRdb's table is partial and in-frame only. The DNA gave D and trimming, while V, J and clone size come from that table. The sample shows about 40,000 clones, 86% of them seen only once. CDR3 size: 14 residues. Germline V lookup: CDR1 SEHNR, CDR2 FQNEAQ (reference sequence). Trimming pared 1 base from V and 4 bases from J, leaving 10 bases between. This TCR was recovered from a man between 45 and 60 years old in a cohort sampled during active COVID-19. Sample: peripheral blood. J is TRBJ1-2 and V is TRBV7-9; D is undetermined. The CDR3 here is CASSLDEGLYGYTF. The CDR3 nucleotides read TGTGCCAGCAGCTTAGATGAGGGCCTCTATGGCTACACCTTC.